Reported below is one TCR beta chain. There are 16 residues in the CDR3. J lost 7 bases, V lost 4 bases, and 6 bases had no gene match. CDR1 is MGHRA and CDR2 is YSYEKL in the germline V gene. This sample was taken from a study of OX40 agonist ivuxolimab in advanced cancers. Study overall: The dose-escalation group included hepatocellular carcinoma, melanoma, renal cell carcinoma and head and neck cancer.

Here immunoSEQ multiplex PCR was the method, and the copy in TCRdb shows in-frame clones only, minus some. The table records about 75,000 clones, 85% to 90% of them present only once. The TCR originated in an adult with an advanced solid tumor such as melanoma, head and neck, liver or kidney cancer. The sample in question was CD4+ or CD8+ T cells sorted from blood, obtained in a trial of the OX40 agonist ivuxolimab. The gene calls are TRBV4-1 and TRBJ1-6, with TRBD1 matching 11 bases. CDR3 sequence reads: CASSPGTGGRNSPLHF. The CDR3 DNA is TGCGCCAGCAGCCCGGGGACAGGGGGAAGAAATTCACCCCTCCACTTT.